One and the same sample provided the 12 T cell receptor beta chains below, sequenced in a study of T cell repertoires in cytomegalovirus infection. These receptors' antigens are unknown. MiXCR, applied by TCRdb to the reads, yields one record per CDR3 protein. The sample carries around 430,000 distinct CDR3 sequences, under 45% recorded once. Sequencing was performed on cultured PBMCs, taken from culture after CMV antigen stimulation. The receptors shown here come from a human donor in good health (CMV status not recorded). Some clones in this sample may be carry-over from other donors' samples.

The chain links TRBV10-2 to TRBJ1-1; D possibly corresponds to TRBD1 (5 bases). Germline CDR1 reads WSHSY; CDR2 reads SAAADI. The CDR3 has 13 residues. The V gene lost 8 bases and the J gene lost 1 base, with 11 bases spanning the gap. The DNA of the CDR3 is TGCGCCAGCCTGGGGCAGGCGAACACTGAAGCTTTCTTT. Its translation: CASLGQANTEAFF.

The chain uses TRBV5-1 and TRBJ2-1; 8 nucleotides line up with TRBD1. Losses at the gene ends were 4 bases for V and 4 bases for J; bases not matched to a gene: 10. The CDR3 spans 16 residues. The V gene's germline CDR1 is SGHRS and CDR2 YFSETQ. The CDR3 protein is CASSARTGRLYNEQFF. Here the CDR3 DNA reads TGCGCCAGCAGCGCACGGACAGGGCGACTTTACAATGAGCAGTTCTTC. Combining the CDR3 with reference TRBV5-1 and TRBJ2-1 gives the whole variable domain KAGVTQTPRYLIKTRGQQVTLSCSPISGHRSVSWYQQTPGQGLQFLFEYFSETQRNKGNFPGRFSGRQFSNSRSEMNVSTLELGDSALYLCASSARTGRLYNEQFFGPGTRLTVL.

This clonotype was detected many times. The chain links TRBV7-2 to TRBJ2-1; D call uncertain. The CDR3 contains 11 residues. V shed 4 bases and J shed 12 bases, with 10 bases lying between them. Germline V gives CDR1 SGHTA, CDR2 FQGNSA. CDR3 coding DNA: TGTGCCAGCAGCTCCACGACGTTGCAGTTCTTC. Its protein product is CASSSTTLQFF.

This clonotype was detected a few times. J is TRBJ2-7 and V is TRBV28; TRBD2 matches 8 bases. Germline V gene data show CDR1 as MDHEN and CDR2 as SYDVKM. With V trimmed by 6 bases and J by 0 bases, 10 bases remained unmatched. This CDR3 is 16 amino acids long. The CDR3 here is CASRAVAGRSSYEQYF. In nucleotides, the CDR3 is TGTGCCAGCAGGGCTGTAGCGGGGAGGAGCTCCTACGAGCAGTACTTC. Supplemented by reference TRBV28 and TRBJ2-7, the full variable domain reads DVKVTQSSRYLVKRTGEKVFLECVQDMDHENMFWYRQDPGLGLRLIYFSYDVKMKEKGDIPEGYSVSREKKERFSLILESASTNQTSMYLCASRAVAGRSSYEQYFGPGTRLTVT.

The chain uses TRBV5-4 and TRBJ1-4, with 7 bases lining up with TRBD1. With V trimmed by 4 bases and J by 5 bases, 11 bases remained unmatched. The CDR3 extends over 16 amino acids. Germline V CDR1 and CDR2: SGHNT, YYREEE (reference sequence). CDR3 region: CASSLEEGRGNEKLFF. Written as DNA, the CDR3 is TGTGCCAGCAGCCTGGAAGAGGGCAGGGGGAATGAAAAACTGTTTTTT.

This clonotype was counted a few times. The rearrangement links TRBV7-2 to TRBJ2-3; D may match TRBD1 or TRBD2 (5 bases each). CDR1 and CDR2 from the germline V gene are SGHTA and FQGNSA. Trimming stripped 6 bases from V and 4 bases from J, with 17 bases between. The CDR3 runs 15 residues. CDR3 region: CASRIRGQTSDTQYF. CDR3 nucleotides: TGTGCCAGCAGGATTCGGGGCCAGACGTCAGATACGCAGTATTTT.

The sample holds many counts of this clonotype. The rearrangement joins TRBV7-2 to TRBJ2-1; D not certain. The CDR3 is 11 amino acids. Trimming removed 3 bases at V and 6 bases at J, with 3 bases between. The germline gives CDR1 SGHTA, CDR2 FQGNSA. CDR3 sequence (DNA): TGTGCCAGCAGCTTTGCCAATGAGCAGTTCTTC. Residues: CASSFANEQFF. Variable domain in full (rest from reference TRBV7-2 and TRBJ2-1): GAGVSQSPSNKVTEKGKDVELRCDPISGHTALYWYRQSLGQGLEFLIYFQGNSAPDKSGLPSDRFSAERTGGSVSTLTIQRTQQEDSAVYLCASSFANEQFFGPGTRLTVL.

This rearrangement joins TRBV6-5 to TRBJ1-2; D remains ambiguous. The CDR3 totals 13 residues. Germline loops: CDR1 MNHEY, CDR2 SVGAGI. Trimming left V 8 bases short and J 0 bases short, with 10 bases between. The CDR3 sequence: CASGRAANYGYTF. CDR3 bases: TGTGCCAGCGGACGTGCGGCTAACTATGGCTACACCTTC.

This clonotype was counted between two and nine times. Here the CDR3 reads CASSRYEGSRGTGELFF. The CDR3 nucleotides are TGCGCCAGCAGCCGATACGAGGGGTCTAGGGGAACCGGGGAGCTGTTTTTT. The V and J genes are TRBV4-3 and TRBJ2-2; either TRBD1 or TRBD2 may fit D (5 bases each). The germline gives CDR1 LGHNA, CDR2 YSLEER. Trimming removed 4 bases at V and 5 bases at J, with 20 bases between. The length of the CDR3 is 17 residues.

V gene TRBV12-3 or TRBV12-4 combines with J gene TRBJ2-7; D is tentatively TRBD1 or TRBD2 (5 bases each). Trimming cost V 3 bases and J 0 bases, with 12 bases left between them. The CDR3 runs to 15 residues. DNA of the CDR3: TGTGCCAGCAGTTTGAAGCCTGGGGGCTCCTACGAGCAGTACTTC. It codes for CASSLKPGGSYEQYF.

The chain couples TRBV5-6 to TRBJ2-5; 9 nucleotides match TRBD2. Trimming removed 5 bases from V and 6 bases from J; junction bases left unmatched: 11. This CDR3 has 15 residues. Germline CDR1 is SGHDT and CDR2 is YYEEEE. The CDR3 DNA sequence: TGTGCCAGCAGGCACGCCGGGACTAGCAGGAAGACCCAGTACTTC. It specifies CASRHAGTSRKTQYF.

This clonotype has only a few counts. This rearrangement joins TRBV12-3 or TRBV12-4 to TRBJ1-6; TRBD1 is a possible D gene (6 bases). The CDR3 has 14 amino acids. The V end lost 4 bases, the J end lost 10 bases, and 14 bases lay between the germline ends. DNA of the CDR3: TGTGCCAGCAGTTCCACAGGGTGGAAGTCACCCCTCCACTTT. Translation gives CASSSTGWKSPLHF.